This T cell receptor beta chain derives from a study of cytomegalovirus exposure and HLA in healthy donors. Study-level results: Many donors shared some public TCRs, even though most TCR sequences were rare.

13 Jbeta primers and 60 Vbeta primers were used for the PCR. Clones were read by immunoSEQ multiplex PCR, and TCRdb kept only the in-frame ones, dropping some. The sample includes 150,000 to 200,000 clones, about 87% seen only once; the top ten take under 2%. A word on this clone: What it binds is not known.

CDR3 length equals 16 residues. V was shortened by 0 bases and J by 3 bases, with 10 bases between the two germline ends. Germline lookup yields CDR1 SGHNT and CDR2 YYREEE (reference sequence). The TCR was taken from a woman under 30 in good health and CMV-seronegative. Sequenced: PBMCs. This chain links TRBV5-4 with TRBJ1-6; D remains unclear. The CDR3 nucleotides are TGTGCCAGCAGCTTGGCCCTCGGAGTCTATAATTCACCCCTCCACTTT. Residues: CASSLALGVYNSPLHF.